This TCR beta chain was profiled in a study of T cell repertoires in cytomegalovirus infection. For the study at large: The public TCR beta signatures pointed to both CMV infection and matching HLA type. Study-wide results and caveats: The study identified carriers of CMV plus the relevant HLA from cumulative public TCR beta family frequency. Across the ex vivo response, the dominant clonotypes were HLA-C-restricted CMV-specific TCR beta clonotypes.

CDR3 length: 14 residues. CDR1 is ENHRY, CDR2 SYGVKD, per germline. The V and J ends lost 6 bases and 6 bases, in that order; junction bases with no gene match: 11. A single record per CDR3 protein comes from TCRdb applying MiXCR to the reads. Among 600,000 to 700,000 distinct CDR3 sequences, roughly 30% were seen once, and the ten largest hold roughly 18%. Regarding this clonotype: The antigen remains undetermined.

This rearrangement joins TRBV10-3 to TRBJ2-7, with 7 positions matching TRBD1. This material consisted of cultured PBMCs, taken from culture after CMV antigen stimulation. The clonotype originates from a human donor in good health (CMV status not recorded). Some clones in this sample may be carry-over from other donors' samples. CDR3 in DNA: TGTGCCATCAGCCCTGGGACAGTAGTTGGCGAGCAGTACTTC. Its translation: CAISPGTVVGEQYF.